This T cell receptor beta chain was obtained from a study of T-cell memory formation after mild COVID-19. Study results and limitations: CD4/CD8 balance held among clones contracting day 15 to 85, and later expanders leaned CD4+. Pre-infection memory carried some responding clones, suggesting that cross-reactive memory joined.

5'RACE with constant-segment primers yielded barcoded, UMI-tagged TCR alpha and TCR beta cDNA libraries. TCRdb fed the 5' RACE reads into MiXCR, producing one record per CDR3 protein. In the table there are tens of thousands of distinct CDR3 sequences, about 12% of which are singletons. The table lists this clonotype with a few counts. Its antigen is unknown. CDR1 and CDR2 (germline): MNHNY, SVGAGI (reference sequence). The CDR3 spans 14 residues. Trimming stripped 2 bases from V and 3 bases from J, with 10 bases between. The chain carries TRBV6-6 and TRBJ1-2; perhaps TRBD1 as D (6 bases). This receptor was obtained from a man aged 18 to 30 who had mild COVID-19 (a few samples of this study predate the infection). Cell type and time point are not known. The sequenced material came from PBMCs or a T cell subset sorted from them (not recorded which). CDR3 sequence: CASSYQQGYYGYTF. CDR3 DNA: TGTGCCAGCAGTTACCAACAGGGATACTATGGCTACACCTTC.